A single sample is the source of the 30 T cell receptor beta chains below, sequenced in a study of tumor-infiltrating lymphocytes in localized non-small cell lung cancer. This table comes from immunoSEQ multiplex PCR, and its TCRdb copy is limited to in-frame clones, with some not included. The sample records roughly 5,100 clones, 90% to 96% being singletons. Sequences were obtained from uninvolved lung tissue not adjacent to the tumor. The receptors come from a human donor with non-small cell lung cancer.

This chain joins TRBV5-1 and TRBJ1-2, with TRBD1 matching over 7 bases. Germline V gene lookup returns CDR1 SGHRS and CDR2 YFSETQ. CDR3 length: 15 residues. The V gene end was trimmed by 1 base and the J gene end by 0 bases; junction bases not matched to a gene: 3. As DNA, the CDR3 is TGCGCCAGCAGCTTGAACAGGGGATCTAACTATGGCTACACCTTC. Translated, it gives CASSLNRGSNYGYTF.

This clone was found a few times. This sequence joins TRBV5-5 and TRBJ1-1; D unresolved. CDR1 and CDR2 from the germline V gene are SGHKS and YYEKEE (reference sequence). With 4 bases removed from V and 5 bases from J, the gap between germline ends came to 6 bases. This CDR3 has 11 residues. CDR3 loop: CASSLRTEAFF. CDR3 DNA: TGTGCCAGCAGCCTAAGGACTGAAGCTTTCTTT.

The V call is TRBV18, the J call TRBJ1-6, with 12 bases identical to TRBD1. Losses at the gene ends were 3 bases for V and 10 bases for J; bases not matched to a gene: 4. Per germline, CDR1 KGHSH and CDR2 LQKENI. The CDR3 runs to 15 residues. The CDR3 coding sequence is TGTGCCAGCTCACCGGGACAGGGGGCAAGGTCACCCCTCCACTTT. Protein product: CASSPGQGARSPLHF. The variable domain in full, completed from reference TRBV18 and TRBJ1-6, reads NAGVMQNPRHLVRRRGQEARLRCSPMKGHSHVYWYRQLPEEGLKFMVYLQKENIIDESGMPKERFSAEFPKEGPSILRIQQVVRGDSAAYFCASSPGQGARSPLHFGNGTRLTVT.

CDR3 residues: CASSLVGGYEQYF. CDR3 in DNA: TGCGCCAGCAGCTTGGTGGGCGGCTACGAGCAGTACTTC. This sequence joins TRBV5-1 and TRBJ2-7, with D hard to call. Trimming removed 0 bases from V and 3 bases from J, with 7 bases in between. The CDR3 has 13 amino acids. Germline-derived CDR1 and CDR2 are SGHRS and YFSETQ.

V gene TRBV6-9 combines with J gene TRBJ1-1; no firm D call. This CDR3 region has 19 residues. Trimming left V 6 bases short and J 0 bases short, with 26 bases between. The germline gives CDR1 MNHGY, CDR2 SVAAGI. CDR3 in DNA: TGTGCCAGCAGCCGCCGTTGGGGAGGGCAAGACCCGATGAACACTGAAGCTTTCTTT. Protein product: CASSRRWGGQDPMNTEAFF.

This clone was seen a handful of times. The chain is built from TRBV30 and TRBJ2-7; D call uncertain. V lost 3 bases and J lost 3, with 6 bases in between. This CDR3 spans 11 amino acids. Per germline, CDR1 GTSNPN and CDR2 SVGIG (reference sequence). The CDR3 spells CAWRVLYEQYF. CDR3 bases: TGTGCCTGGAGGGTACTCTACGAGCAGTACTTC.

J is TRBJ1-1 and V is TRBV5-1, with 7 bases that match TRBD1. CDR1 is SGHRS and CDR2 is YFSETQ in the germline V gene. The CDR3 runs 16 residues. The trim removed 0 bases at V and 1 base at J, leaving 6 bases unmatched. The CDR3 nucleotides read TGCGCCAGCAGCTTGGAGGGCACAGGGGCGAACACTGAAGCTTTCTTT. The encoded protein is CASSLEGTGANTEAFF.

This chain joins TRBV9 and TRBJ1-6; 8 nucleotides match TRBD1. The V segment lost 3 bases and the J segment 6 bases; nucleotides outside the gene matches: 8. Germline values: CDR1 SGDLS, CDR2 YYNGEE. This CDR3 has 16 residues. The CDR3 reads CASSDRTGKINSPLHF. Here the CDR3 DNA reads TGTGCCAGCAGCGACCGGACAGGGAAAATTAATTCACCCCTCCACTTT.

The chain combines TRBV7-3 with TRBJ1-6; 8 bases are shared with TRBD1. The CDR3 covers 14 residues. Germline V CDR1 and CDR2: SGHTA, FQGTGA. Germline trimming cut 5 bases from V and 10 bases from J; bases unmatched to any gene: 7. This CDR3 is CASSRGQGGSPLHF. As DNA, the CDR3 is TGTGCCAGCAGCCGAGGACAGGGTGGGTCACCCCTCCACTTT.

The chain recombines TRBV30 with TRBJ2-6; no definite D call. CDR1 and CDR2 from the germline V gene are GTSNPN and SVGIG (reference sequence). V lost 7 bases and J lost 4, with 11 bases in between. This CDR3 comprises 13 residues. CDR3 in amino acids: CASQTSGANVLTF. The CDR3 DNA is TGTGCCTCCCAGACCTCGGGGGCCAACGTCCTGACTTTC.

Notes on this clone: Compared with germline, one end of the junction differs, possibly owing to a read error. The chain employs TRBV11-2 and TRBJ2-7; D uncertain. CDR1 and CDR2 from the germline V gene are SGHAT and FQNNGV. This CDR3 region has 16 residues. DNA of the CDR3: TGTGCCAGCACCTTATTCCCTACGCCAGGCTCCTACGAGCAGTACTTC. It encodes CASTLFPTPGSYEQYF. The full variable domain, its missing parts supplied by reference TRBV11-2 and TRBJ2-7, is EAGVAQSPRYKIIEKRQSVAFWCNPISGHATLYWYQQILGQGPKLLIQFQNNGVVDDSQLPKDRFSAERLKGVDSTLKIQPAKLEDSAVYLCASTLFPTPGSYEQYFGPGTRLTVT.

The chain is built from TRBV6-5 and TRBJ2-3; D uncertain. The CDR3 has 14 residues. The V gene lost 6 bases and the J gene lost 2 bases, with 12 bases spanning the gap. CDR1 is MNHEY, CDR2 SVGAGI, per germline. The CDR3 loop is CASSHRPFTDTQYF. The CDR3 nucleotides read TGTGCCAGCAGCCATCGACCGTTCACAGATACGCAGTATTTT.

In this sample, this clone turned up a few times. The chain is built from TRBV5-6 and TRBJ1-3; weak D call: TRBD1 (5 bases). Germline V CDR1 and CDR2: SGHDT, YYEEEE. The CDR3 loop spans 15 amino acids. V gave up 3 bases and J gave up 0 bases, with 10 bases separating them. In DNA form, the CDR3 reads TGTGCCAGCAGCTCTCCGACAGACTCTGGAAACACCATATATTTT. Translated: CASSSPTDSGNTIYF.

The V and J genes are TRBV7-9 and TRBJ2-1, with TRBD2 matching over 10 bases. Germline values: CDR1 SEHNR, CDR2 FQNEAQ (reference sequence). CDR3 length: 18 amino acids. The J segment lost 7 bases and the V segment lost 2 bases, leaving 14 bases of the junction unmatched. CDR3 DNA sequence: TGTGCCAGCAGCTTAAGTCTTCCTAGCGGGGGCCAAAGAAATGAGCAGTTCTTC. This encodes CASSLSLPSGGQRNEQFF. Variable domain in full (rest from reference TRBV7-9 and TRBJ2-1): DTGVSQNPRHKITKRGQNVTFRCDPISEHNRLYWYRQTLGQGPEFLTYFQNEAQLEKSRLLSDRFSAERPKGSFSTLEIQRTEQGDSAMYLCASSLSLPSGGQRNEQFFGPGTRLTVL.

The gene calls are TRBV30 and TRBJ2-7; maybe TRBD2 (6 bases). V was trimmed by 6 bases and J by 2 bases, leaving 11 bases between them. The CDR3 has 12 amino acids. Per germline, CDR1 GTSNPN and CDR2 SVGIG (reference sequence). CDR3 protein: CACGTPPYEQYF. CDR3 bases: TGTGCCTGCGGGACTCCCCCCTACGAGCAGTACTTC.

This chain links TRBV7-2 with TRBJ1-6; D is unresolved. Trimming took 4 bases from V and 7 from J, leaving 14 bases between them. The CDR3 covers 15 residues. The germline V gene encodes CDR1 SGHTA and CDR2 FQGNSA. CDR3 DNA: TGTGCCAGCAGCTATTACAGAGTGGGGAATTCACCCCTCCACTTT. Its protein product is CASSYYRVGNSPLHF.

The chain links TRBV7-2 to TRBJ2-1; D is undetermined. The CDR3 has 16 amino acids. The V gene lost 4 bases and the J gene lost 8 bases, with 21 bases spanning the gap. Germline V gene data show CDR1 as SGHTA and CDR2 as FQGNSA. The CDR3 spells CASSSRIAFRNDEQFF. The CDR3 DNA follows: TGTGCCAGCAGCTCCAGGATTGCGTTTCGCAATGATGAGCAGTTCTTC.

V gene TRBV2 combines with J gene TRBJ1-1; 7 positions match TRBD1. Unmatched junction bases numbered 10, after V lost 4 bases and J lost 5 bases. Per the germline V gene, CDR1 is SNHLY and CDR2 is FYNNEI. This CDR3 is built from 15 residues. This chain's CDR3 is CASSVPRGGTTEAFF. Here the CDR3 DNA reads TGTGCCAGCAGTGTTCCCAGGGGGGGAACAACTGAAGCTTTCTTT.

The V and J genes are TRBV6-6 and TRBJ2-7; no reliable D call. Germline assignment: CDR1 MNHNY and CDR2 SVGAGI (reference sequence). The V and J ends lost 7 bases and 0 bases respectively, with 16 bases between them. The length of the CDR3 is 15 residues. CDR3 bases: TGTGCCAGCACCCACTCGCCGGCCAGCTCCTACGAGCAGTACTTC. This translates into CASTHSPASSYEQYF.

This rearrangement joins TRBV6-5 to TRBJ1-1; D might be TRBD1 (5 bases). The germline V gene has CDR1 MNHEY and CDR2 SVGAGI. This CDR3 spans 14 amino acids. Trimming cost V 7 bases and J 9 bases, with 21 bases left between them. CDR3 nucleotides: TGTGCCAGCAACCCACGGCCCGGCGGGGGGAAAGCTTTCTTT. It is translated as CASNPRPGGGKAFF.

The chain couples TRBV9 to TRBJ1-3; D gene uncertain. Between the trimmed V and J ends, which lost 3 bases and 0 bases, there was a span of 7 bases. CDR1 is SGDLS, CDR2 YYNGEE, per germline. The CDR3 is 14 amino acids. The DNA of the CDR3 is TGTGCCAGCAGCGCAGCCAGCTCTGGAAACACCATATATTTT. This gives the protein CASSAASSGNTIYF.

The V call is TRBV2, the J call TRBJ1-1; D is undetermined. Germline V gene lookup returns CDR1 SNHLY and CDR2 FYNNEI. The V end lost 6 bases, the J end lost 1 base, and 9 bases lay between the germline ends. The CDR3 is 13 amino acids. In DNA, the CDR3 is TGTGCCAGCAGAGTACACCCGAACACTGAAGCTTTCTTT. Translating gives CASRVHPNTEAFF.

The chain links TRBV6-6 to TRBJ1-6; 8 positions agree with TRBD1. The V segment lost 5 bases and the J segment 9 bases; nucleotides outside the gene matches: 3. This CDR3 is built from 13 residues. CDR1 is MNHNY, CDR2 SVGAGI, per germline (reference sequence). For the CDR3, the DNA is TGTGCCAGCAGTGCAGGGGGCCTTTCACCCCTCCACTTT. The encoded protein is CASSAGGLSPLHF.

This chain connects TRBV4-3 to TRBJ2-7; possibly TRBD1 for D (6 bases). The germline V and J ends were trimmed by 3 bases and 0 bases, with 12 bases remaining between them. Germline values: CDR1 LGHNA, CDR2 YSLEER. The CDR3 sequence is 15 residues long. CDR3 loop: CASSQDSFSSYEQYF. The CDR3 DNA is TGCGCCAGCAGCCAGGACAGTTTTAGCTCCTACGAGCAGTACTTC.

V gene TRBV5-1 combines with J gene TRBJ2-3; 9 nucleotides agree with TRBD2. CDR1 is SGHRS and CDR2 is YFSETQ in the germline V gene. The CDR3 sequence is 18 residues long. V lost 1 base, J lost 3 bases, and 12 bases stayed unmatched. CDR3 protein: CASSLKRGSGSSTDTQYF. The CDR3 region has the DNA TGCGCCAGCAGCTTGAAGAGGGGTAGCGGGAGTTCGACAGATACGCAGTATTTT.

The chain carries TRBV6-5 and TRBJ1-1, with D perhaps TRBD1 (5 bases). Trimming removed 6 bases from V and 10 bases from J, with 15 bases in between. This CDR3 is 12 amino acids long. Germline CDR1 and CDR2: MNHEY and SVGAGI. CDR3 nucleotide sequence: TGTGCCAGCAGAAAGGGGACCCTCGGAGCTTTCTTT. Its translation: CASRKGTLGAFF.

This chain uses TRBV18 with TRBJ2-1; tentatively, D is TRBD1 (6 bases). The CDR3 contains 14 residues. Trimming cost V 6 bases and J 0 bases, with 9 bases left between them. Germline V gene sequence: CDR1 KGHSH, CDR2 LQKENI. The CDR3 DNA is TGTGCCAGCTCCGAACAGGGCTCCTACAATGAGCAGTTCTTC. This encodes CASSEQGSYNEQFF.

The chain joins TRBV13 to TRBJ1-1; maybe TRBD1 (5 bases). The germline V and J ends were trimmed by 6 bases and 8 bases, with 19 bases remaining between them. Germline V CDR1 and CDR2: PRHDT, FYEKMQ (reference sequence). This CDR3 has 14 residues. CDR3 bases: TGTGCCAGCAGGGACACGGAACGAGAAGCGGAAGCTTTCTTT. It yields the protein CASRDTEREAEAFF. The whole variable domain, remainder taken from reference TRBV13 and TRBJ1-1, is AAGVIQSPRHLIKEKRETATLKCYPIPRHDTVYWYQQGPGQDPQFLISFYEKMQSDKGSIPDRFSAQQFSDYHSELNMSSLELGDSALYFCASRDTEREAEAFFGQGTRLTVV.

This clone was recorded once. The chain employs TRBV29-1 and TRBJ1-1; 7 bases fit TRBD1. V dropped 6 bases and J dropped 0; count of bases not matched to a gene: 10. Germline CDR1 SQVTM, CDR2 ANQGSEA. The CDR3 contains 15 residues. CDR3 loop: CSVFKPGGLNTEAFF. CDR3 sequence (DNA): TGCAGCGTGTTTAAGCCAGGGGGTCTGAACACTGAAGCTTTCTTT.

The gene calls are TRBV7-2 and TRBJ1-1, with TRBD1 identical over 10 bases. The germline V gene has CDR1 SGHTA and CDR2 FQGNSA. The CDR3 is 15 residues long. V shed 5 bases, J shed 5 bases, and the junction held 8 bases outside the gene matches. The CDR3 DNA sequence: TGTGCCAGCAGCACCAGGACAGGGGGGGGTACTGAAGCTTTCTTT. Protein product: CASSTRTGGGTEAFF. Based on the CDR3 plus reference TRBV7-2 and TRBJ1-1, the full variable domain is GAGVSQSPSNKVTEKGKDVELRCDPISGHTALYWYRQSLGQGLEFLIYFQGNSAPDKSGLPSDRFSAERTGGSVSTLTIQRTQQEDSAVYLCASSTRTGGGTEAFFGQGTRLTVV.